This T cell receptor (beta chain) was recovered during a study of early T cells in non-severe SARS-CoV-2 infection. Germline V gives CDR1 DFQATT, CDR2 SNEGSKA (reference sequence). The CDR3 extends over 15 amino acids. The V segment lost 3 bases and the J segment 2 bases; nucleotides outside the gene matches: 7. TCRdb fed the 5' RACE reads into MiXCR, producing one record per CDR3 protein. The sample has some 62,000 distinct CDR3 sequences, around 9.9% seen once. The chain recombines TRBV20-1 with TRBJ2-5, with TRBD2 matching 9 bases. The source is an adult who was a healthcare worker with PCR-confirmed SARS-CoV-2 infection or an uninfected control (not recorded which). The sequencing input was whole blood. CDR3 in amino acids: CSASPGTSFQETQYF. DNA of the CDR3: TGCAGTGCTAGCCCCGGGACTAGCTTTCAAGAGACCCAGTACTTC.